This T cell receptor (beta chain) was recorded in a study of T-cell memory formation after mild COVID-19. TCRdb passed the 5' RACE reads through MiXCR, listing each CDR3 protein once. The table lists over 350,000 distinct CDR3 sequences, 16% of them singletons. Trimming cost V 6 bases and J 8 bases; bases outside gene matches: 6. The CDR3 loop spans 14 amino acids. Germline V CDR1 and CDR2: LNHDA, SQIVND (reference sequence). This TCR came from a man younger than 35 who had mild COVID-19 (a few samples of this study predate the infection). Cell type and time point are not known. Sequencing was performed on PBMCs or a T cell subset sorted from them (not recorded which). This sequence joins TRBV19 and TRBJ2-1; 11 nucleotides align to TRBD1. CDR3 region: CASSLDRGLYEQFF. The CDR3 DNA is TGTGCCAGTAGCCTGGACAGGGGGCTGTATGAGCAGTTCTTC.